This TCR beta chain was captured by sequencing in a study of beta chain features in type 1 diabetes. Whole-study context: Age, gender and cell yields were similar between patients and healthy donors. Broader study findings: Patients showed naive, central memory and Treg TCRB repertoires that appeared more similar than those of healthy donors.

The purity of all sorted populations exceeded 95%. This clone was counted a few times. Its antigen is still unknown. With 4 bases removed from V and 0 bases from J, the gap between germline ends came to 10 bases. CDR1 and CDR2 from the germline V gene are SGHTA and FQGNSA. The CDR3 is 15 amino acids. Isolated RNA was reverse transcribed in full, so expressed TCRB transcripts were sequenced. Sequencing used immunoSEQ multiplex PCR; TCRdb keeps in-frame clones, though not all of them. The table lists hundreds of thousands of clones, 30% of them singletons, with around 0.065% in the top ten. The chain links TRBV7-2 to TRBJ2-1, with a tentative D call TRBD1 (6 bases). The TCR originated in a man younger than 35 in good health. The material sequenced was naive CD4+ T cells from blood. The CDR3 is CASSSGVPSYNEQFF. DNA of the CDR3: TGTGCCAGCAGCTCAGGGGTTCCCTCCTACAATGAGCAGTTCTTC.